The 7 T cell receptor beta chains below all came from one sample that was sequenced in a study of blood T cell repertoires in COVID-19. The data were produced by immunoSEQ multiplex PCR, yet TCRdb's version contains in-frame clones alone and is incomplete. The table records 130,000 to 150,000 clones, 84% of them present only once. The material sequenced was PBMCs or T cells enriched from blood (not recorded which). The receptors here all came from a woman between 45 and 60 years old who had been exposed to COVID-19.

The V gene is TRBV9, the J gene TRBJ2-3, with TRBD2 matching 8 bases. This CDR3 contains 13 residues. Per the germline V gene, CDR1 is SGDLS and CDR2 is YYNGEE. After removal of 3 bases from V and 9 bases from J, the junction contained 6 bases not matched to a gene. In DNA form, the CDR3 reads TGTGCCAGCAGCGACGGACTAGCCCGAACGCAGTATTTT. It codes for CASSDGLARTQYF. The full variable domain, with the rest looked up from reference TRBV9 and TRBJ2-3, is DSGVTQTPKHLITATGQRVTLRCSPRSGDLSVYWYQQSLDQGLQFLIQYYNGEERAKGNILERFSAQQFPDLHSELNLSSLELGDSALYFCASSDGLARTQYFGPGTRLTVL.

V gene TRBV28 combines with J gene TRBJ1-5; possibly TRBD1 for D (5 bases). Trimming pared 6 bases from V and 6 bases from J, leaving 18 bases between. The germline V gene encodes CDR1 MDHEN and CDR2 SYDVKM. The CDR3 runs to 15 residues. Here the CDR3 DNA reads TGTGCCAGCAGCATCTTCCAGGGAAAGGTTCAGCCCCAGCATTTT. This encodes CASSIFQGKVQPQHF.

The rearrangement joins TRBV7-9 to TRBJ1-1; D is unclear. The CDR3 is 12 residues long. Germline values: CDR1 SEHNR, CDR2 FQNEAQ (reference sequence). The ends were cut back, 7 bases at V and 10 bases at J, with 16 bases in the middle. CDR3 sequence reads: CASTPRSSAAFF. CDR3 in DNA: TGTGCCAGCACCCCACGGTCTTCCGCAGCTTTCTTT.

This chain links TRBV6-4 with TRBJ2-1; D perhaps matches TRBD2 (5 bases). The CDR3 contains 15 residues. The germline V gene has CDR1 MRHNA and CDR2 SNTAGT. Trimming removed 1 base from V and 11 bases from J, with 18 bases in between. CDR3: CASSDFADFGQQQFF. The CDR3 coding sequence is TGTGCCAGCAGTGACTTTGCGGACTTTGGCCAGCAGCAGTTCTTC.

This CDR3 is CASSQVAGRWDTEAFF. The CDR3 DNA reads TGTGCCAGCAGCCAAGTGGCAGGTCGGTGGGACACTGAAGCTTTCTTT. The chain links TRBV4-2 to TRBJ1-1, with unresolved D. The germline gives CDR1 LGHNA, CDR2 YNFKEQ. This CDR3 contains 16 residues. Trimming took 1 base from V and 3 from J, leaving 15 bases between them.

The chain couples TRBV19 to TRBJ2-1, with 9 bases identical to TRBD2. Trimming removed 5 bases from V and 2 bases from J; junction bases left unmatched: 7. The CDR3 loop spans 16 amino acids. The V gene's germline CDR1 is LNHDA and CDR2 SQIVND (reference sequence). The CDR3 is CASSRGTSSTYNEQFF. Here the CDR3 DNA reads TGTGCCAGTAGTCGCGGGACTAGCTCTACCTACAATGAGCAGTTCTTC.

Turning to this clone: Compared with germline, one end of the junction differs, possibly owing to a read error. V and J are TRBV12-5 and TRBJ2-2, with D perhaps matching TRBD2 (6 bases). The germline V gene encodes CDR1 LGHNT and CDR2 FRNRAP. The CDR3 consists of 15 residues. The CDR3 DNA reads as TGTGCTAGTGGTTTGGACCCCCGGGCCGCCGGGGGGCTGTTTTTT. Its translation: CASGLDPRAAGGLFF.